This T cell receptor beta chain was documented in a study of T cell repertoires in cytomegalovirus infection. The wider study: The study used recently identified HLA-C-restricted and well-studied HLA-B-restricted CMV epitopes. CMV infection and matching HLA type were both indicated by public TCR beta signatures.

In the case of this clonotype: Antigen specificity is unknown.

TCRdb called the reads again in MiXCR, with one record for every CDR3 protein. The sample contains around 540,000 distinct CDR3 sequences, around 35% of which appear only once. Germline CDR1 SNHLY, CDR2 FYNNEI. There are 14 residues in the CDR3. Trimming cost V 6 bases and J 5 bases; bases outside gene matches: 7. The study's findings and limits: HLA-C-restricted CMV-specific TCR beta clonotypes prevailed in the ex vivo response. Cumulative public TCR beta family frequency identified CMV carriers with the relevant HLA.

The sequence came from a human donor in good health (CMV status not recorded). Some clones in this sample may be carry-over from other donors' samples. The sample here was cultured PBMCs, taken from culture after CMV antigen stimulation. The gene calls are TRBV2 and TRBJ1-5, with 7 bases fitting TRBD1. CDR3 sequence reads: CASRDDRADQPQHF. In DNA, the CDR3 is TGTGCCAGCAGAGACGACAGGGCTGATCAGCCCCAGCATTTT.